This TCR beta chain appears in the sequencing data of a study of blood T cell repertoires in COVID-19. Across the study: Samples came from the United States, Italy and Spain, spanning acute and convalescent COVID-19. Sample material is recorded as cDNA or gDNA derived from T cells, B-cell-depleted T cells, or PBMCs.

This table comes from immunoSEQ multiplex PCR, and its TCRdb copy is limited to in-frame clones, with some not included. Altogether 120,000 or so clones are present, about four fifths being singletons, with the ten largest covering about a sixth. CDR1 and CDR2 from the germline V gene are GTSNPN and SVGIG (reference sequence). Deletions cut 1 base from V and 6 bases from J, with 18 bases between. The length of the CDR3 is 16 residues. It was during active infection that Seattle patients were enrolled and then longitudinally followed. V and J are TRBV30 and TRBJ1-4, with D perhaps TRBD1 (5 bases). The clonotype comes from a man younger than 40 with COVID-19, enrolled during active disease. The sample consisted of peripheral blood. Written as DNA, the CDR3 is TGTGCCTGGAGTGGCAATCTTTGGGGGGGTGATGAAAAACTGTTTTTT. Protein sequence: CAWSGNLWGGDEKLFF.